This T cell receptor beta chain was obtained from a study of memory CD4+ T cells and cytomegalovirus serostatus. Worth noting for this clone: Its matching antigen is unknown.

Single viable CD3+CD4+CD8-CD45RO+ cells were sorted as the memory CD4+ T cells. Serostatus was set by detecting CMV pp150, pp28, p38, p52 IgG. Study results and limitations: CD4+ memory repertoires contained about 40% of the roughly 160 reported CMV TCRbeta sequences.

The authors' processing: Out-of-frame sequences were removed, leaving around 2,000,000 distinct TCRbeta sequences. Assay: immunoSEQ multiplex PCR; the TCRdb copy retains only in-frame clones and omits some. V, J and clone size derive from that table, while D and trimming were established from the DNA sequence. There are about 52,000 clones in the sample; about 80% occur only once, and under 1.5% lies in the top ten. Sequencing was carried out using memory CD4+ T cells from blood. The TCR sequence derives from an adult in good health and CMV-seropositive.

The CDR3 DNA is TGTGCCTGGAGTCCCCCCTCGGCAGGGGTAAGGGTGGTAAGCAATCAGCCCCAGCATTTT. Its protein product is CAWSPPSAGVRVVSNQPQHF. The V call is TRBV30, the J call TRBJ1-5; the D gene is possibly TRBD1 (6 bases). Trimming left V 2 bases short and J 1 base short, with 27 bases between. The CDR3 covers 20 residues. CDR1 GTSNPN and CDR2 SVGIG come from the germline V gene (reference sequence).